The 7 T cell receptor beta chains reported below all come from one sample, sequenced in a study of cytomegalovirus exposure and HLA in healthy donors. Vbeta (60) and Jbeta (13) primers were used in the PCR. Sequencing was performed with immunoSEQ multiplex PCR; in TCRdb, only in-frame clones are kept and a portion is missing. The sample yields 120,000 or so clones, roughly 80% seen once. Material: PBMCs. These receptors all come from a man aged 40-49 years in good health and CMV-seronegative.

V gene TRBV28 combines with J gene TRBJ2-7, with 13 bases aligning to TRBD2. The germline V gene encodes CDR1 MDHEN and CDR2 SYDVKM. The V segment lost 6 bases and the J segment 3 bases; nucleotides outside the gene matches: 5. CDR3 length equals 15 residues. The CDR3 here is CASRAGLAGIYEQYF. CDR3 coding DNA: TGTGCCAGCAGGGCGGGACTAGCGGGGATCTACGAGCAGTACTTC.

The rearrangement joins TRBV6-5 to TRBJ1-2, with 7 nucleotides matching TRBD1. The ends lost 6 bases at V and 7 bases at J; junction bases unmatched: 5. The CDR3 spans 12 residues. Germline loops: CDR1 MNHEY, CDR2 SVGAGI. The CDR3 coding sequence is TGTGCCAGCAGCTCCAGGACAGGTGGCTACACCTTC. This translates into CASSSRTGGYTF.

CDR3 loop: CASSLSGGAVAGELFF. The CDR3, as DNA: TGTGCCAGCAGCTTATCCGGGGGGGCCGTGGCCGGGGAGCTGTTTTTT. This chain uses TRBV7-2 with TRBJ2-2, with TRBD2 identical over 8 bases. J was trimmed by 6 bases and V by 2 bases; bases with no gene match: 8. The CDR3 totals 16 residues. CDR1 SGHTA and CDR2 FQGNSA come from the germline V gene.

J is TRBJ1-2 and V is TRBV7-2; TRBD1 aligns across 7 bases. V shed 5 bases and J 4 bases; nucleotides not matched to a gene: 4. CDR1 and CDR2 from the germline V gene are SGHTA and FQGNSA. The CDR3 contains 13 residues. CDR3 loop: CASSKGQLYGYTF. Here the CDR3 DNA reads TGTGCCAGCAGCAAGGGACAGCTCTATGGCTACACCTTC.

CDR3 region: CASSFTGGGETQYF. The CDR3, as DNA: TGTGCCAGCAGTTTCACAGGGGGTGGAGAGACCCAGTACTTC. This chain links TRBV6-5 with TRBJ2-5; 8 nucleotides match TRBD1. The ends lost 4 bases at V and 4 bases at J; junction bases unmatched: 5. The V gene's germline CDR1 is MNHEY and CDR2 SVGAGI. This CDR3 spans 14 amino acids.

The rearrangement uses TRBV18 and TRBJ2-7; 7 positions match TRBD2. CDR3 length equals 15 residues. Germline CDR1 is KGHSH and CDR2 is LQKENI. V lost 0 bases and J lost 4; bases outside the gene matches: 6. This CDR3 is CASSPPARTSYEQYF. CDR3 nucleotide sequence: TGTGCCAGCTCACCACCCGCACGGACTAGTTACGAGCAGTACTTC. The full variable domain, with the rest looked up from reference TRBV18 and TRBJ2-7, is NAGVMQNPRHLVRRRGQEARLRCSPMKGHSHVYWYRQLPEEGLKFMVYLQKENIIDESGMPKERFSAEFPKEGPSILRIQQVVRGDSAAYFCASSPPARTSYEQYFGPGTRLTVT.

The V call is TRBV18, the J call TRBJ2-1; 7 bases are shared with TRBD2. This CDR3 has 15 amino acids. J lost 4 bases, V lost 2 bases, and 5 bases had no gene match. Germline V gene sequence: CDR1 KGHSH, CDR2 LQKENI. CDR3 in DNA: TGTGCCAGCTCACCAGGACTAGTGAGTTACAATGAGCAGTTCTTC. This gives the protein CASSPGLVSYNEQFF. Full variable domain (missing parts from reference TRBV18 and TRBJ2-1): NAGVMQNPRHLVRRRGQEARLRCSPMKGHSHVYWYRQLPEEGLKFMVYLQKENIIDESGMPKERFSAEFPKEGPSILRIQQVVRGDSAAYFCASSPGLVSYNEQFFGPGTRLTVL.